The 13 T cell receptor beta chains below were found in one sample sequenced in a study of CD4 T cells in relation to SARS-CoV-2 and coronaviruses. CD4+ T cells from unexposed donors were obtained before the COVID-19 pandemic (2011-2018). CD4+ T cells were isolated from the cells after 10 days of culture. These receptors have no known antigen. Libraries were prepared by immunoSEQ multiplex PCR; TCRdb keeps only in-frame clonotypes and omits some of them. The sample comprises some 21,000 clones, 70% to 80% of which are singletons, and 9% to 15% rests with the top ten. The sequencing input was CD4+ T cells from PBMCs, cultured in vitro. The receptor source for this set is a human donor in good health.

The chain employs TRBV19 and TRBJ2-7, with D possibly matching TRBD2 (6 bases). The length of the CDR3 is 16 residues. Deletions cut 5 bases from V and 0 bases from J, with 17 bases between. Germline CDR1 and CDR2: LNHDA and SQIVND (reference sequence). In DNA, the CDR3 is TGTGCCAGTAGTGTGTATGTGCGGGAAAGCTCCTACGAGCAGTACTTC. Its translation: CASSVYVRESSYEQYF.

This chain joins TRBV9 and TRBJ2-3; possible D gene TRBD2, 6 bases. Trimming removed 0 bases at V and 1 base at J, with 6 bases between. CDR1 and CDR2 (germline): SGDLS, YYNGEE. This CDR3 is 14 amino acids long. The CDR3 is CASSVERGTDTQYF. The CDR3 region has the DNA TGTGCCAGCAGCGTAGAGCGGGGCACAGATACGCAGTATTTT.

This clone has a handful of counts. The chain recombines TRBV5-1 with TRBJ2-3; 11 nucleotides agree with TRBD2. Germline V gene sequence: CDR1 SGHRS, CDR2 YFSETQ. J lost 0 bases, V lost 2 bases, and 11 bases had no gene match. This CDR3 has 19 amino acids. Here the CDR3 DNA reads TGCGCCAGCAGCTTAGGCCTAGCGGGAGGTCCCAAAAGCACAGATACGCAGTATTTT. Translation gives CASSLGLAGGPKSTDTQYF.

This CDR3 reads CASSSGQVNTEAFF. CDR3 DNA: TGCGCCAGCAGCTCCGGACAGGTGAACACTGAAGCTTTCTTT. The chain couples TRBV5-1 to TRBJ1-1; 7 positions match TRBD1. The CDR3 runs 14 residues. The germline V gene has CDR1 SGHRS and CDR2 YFSETQ. The V and J ends lost 3 bases and 0 bases, in that order; junction bases with no gene match: 2.

The chain combines TRBV6-1 with TRBJ2-3, with D possibly called TRBD1 or TRBD2 (5 bases each). CDR3 size: 15 residues. V was trimmed by 1 base and J by 1 base, leaving 9 bases between them. Germline V CDR1 and CDR2: MNHNS, SASEGT. The CDR3 DNA sequence: TGTGCCAGCAGTGAAGTATGGGACGGCACAGATACGCAGTATTTT. Encoded protein: CASSEVWDGTDTQYF.

The chain links TRBV5-4 to TRBJ2-6; no definite D call. Trimming removed 2 bases at V and 0 bases at J, with 3 bases between. The germline V gene has CDR1 SGHNT and CDR2 YYREEE (reference sequence). The length of the CDR3 is 14 residues. Written as DNA, the CDR3 is TGTGCCAGCAGCTTTAGCTCTGGGGCCAACGTCCTGACTTTC. It codes for CASSFSSGANVLTF.

The chain carries TRBV19 and TRBJ2-5, with 9 bases aligning to TRBD1. V shed 6 bases, J shed 4 bases, and the junction held 6 bases outside the gene matches. The CDR3 spans 14 residues. Germline assignment: CDR1 LNHDA and CDR2 SQIVND (reference sequence). CDR3 residues: CASRVTGGRETQYF. The CDR3 DNA follows: TGTGCCAGTAGGGTGACAGGGGGACGAGAGACCCAGTACTTC. Variable domain in full (rest from reference TRBV19 and TRBJ2-5): DGGITQSPKYLFRKEGQNVTLSCEQNLNHDAMYWYRQDPGQGLRLIYYSQIVNDFQKGDIAEGYSVSREKKESFPLTVTSAQKNPTAFYLCASRVTGGRETQYFGPGTRLLVL.

The chain uses TRBV5-1 and TRBJ2-1, with 10 bases identical to TRBD2. J was trimmed by 4 bases and V by 0 bases; bases with no gene match: 4. Germline V gene sequence: CDR1 SGHRS, CDR2 YFSETQ. The CDR3 is made up of 16 amino acids. The CDR3 protein is CASSLAEAGGYNEQFF. As DNA, the CDR3 is TGCGCCAGCAGCTTGGCCGAAGCGGGAGGGTACAATGAGCAGTTCTTC.

J is TRBJ1-2 and V is TRBV3-1 (or the pseudogene TRBV3-2), with D uncertain. Germline V lookup: CDR1 LGHDT, CDR2 YNNKEL (reference sequence). Trimming removed 4 bases from V and 6 bases from J, with 12 bases in between. This CDR3 contains 13 residues. CDR3 residues: CASSRNGPDGYTF. DNA for the CDR3: TGTGCCAGCAGCCGTAACGGTCCCGATGGCTACACCTTC.

The V gene is TRBV3-1 (or the pseudogene TRBV3-2), the J gene TRBJ2-3, with D possibly being TRBD2 (5 bases). V shed 0 bases and J shed 2 bases, with 9 bases lying between them. CDR3 length: 15 amino acids. Germline CDR1 LGHDT, CDR2 YNNKEL (reference sequence). Written as DNA, the CDR3 is TGTGCCAGCAGCCAAGATCGAGGGCCCACAGATACGCAGTATTTT. Its protein is CASSQDRGPTDTQYF.

This sequence joins TRBV10-3 and TRBJ2-6; D not certain. The CDR3 is 14 amino acids. CDR1 and CDR2 (germline): ENHRY, SYGVKD. V was clipped by 7 bases and J by 0 bases, with 7 bases between them. CDR3 bases: TGTGCCATCAAGGATAGCTCTGGGGCCAACGTCCTGACTTTC. Residues: CAIKDSSGANVLTF.

The gene calls are TRBV20-1 and TRBJ1-5, with TRBD1 as a possible D gene (5 bases). The V end was cut by 3 bases, the J end by 3 bases, with 9 bases between. The germline V gene has CDR1 DFQATT and CDR2 SNEGSKA (reference sequence). The CDR3 is made up of 13 amino acids. The CDR3 DNA reads TGCAGTGCTAGTGACAGTCTCAATCAGCCCCAGCATTTT. Its protein is CSASDSLNQPQHF.

The chain uses TRBV15 and TRBJ2-5; 8 nucleotides match TRBD1. The CDR3 length is 15 residues. Germline values: CDR1 LNHNV, CDR2 YYDKDF (reference sequence). V was clipped by 5 bases and J by 5 bases; unmatched bases: 10. CDR3 sequence reads: CATSPRVRQGETQYF. CDR3 DNA: TGTGCCACCAGCCCACGGGTGCGACAGGGGGAGACCCAGTACTTC.